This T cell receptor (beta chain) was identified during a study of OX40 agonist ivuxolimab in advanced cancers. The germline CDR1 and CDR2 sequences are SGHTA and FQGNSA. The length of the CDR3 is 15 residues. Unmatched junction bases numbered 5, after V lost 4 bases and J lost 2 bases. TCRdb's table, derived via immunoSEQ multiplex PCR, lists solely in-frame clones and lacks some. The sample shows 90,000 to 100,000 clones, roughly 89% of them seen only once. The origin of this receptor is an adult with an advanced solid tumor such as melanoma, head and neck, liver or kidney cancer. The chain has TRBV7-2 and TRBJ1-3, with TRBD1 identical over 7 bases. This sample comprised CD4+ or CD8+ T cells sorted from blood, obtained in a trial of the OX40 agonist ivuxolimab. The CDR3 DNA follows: TGTGCCAGCAGCTCGGACAGGTATACTGGAAACACCATATATTTT. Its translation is CASSSDRYTGNTIYF.